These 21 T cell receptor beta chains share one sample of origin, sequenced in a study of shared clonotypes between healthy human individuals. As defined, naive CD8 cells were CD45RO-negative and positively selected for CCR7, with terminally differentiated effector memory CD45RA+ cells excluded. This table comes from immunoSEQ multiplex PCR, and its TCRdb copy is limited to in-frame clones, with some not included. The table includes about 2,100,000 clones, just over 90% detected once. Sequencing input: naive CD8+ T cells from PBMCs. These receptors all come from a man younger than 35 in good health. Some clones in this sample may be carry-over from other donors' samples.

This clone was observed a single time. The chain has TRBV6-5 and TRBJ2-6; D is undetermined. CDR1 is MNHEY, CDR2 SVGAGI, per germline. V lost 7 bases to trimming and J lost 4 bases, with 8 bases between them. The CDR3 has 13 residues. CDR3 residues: CASTPRGANVLTF. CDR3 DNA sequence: TGTGCCAGCACCCCCCGCGGGGCCAACGTCCTGACTTTC.

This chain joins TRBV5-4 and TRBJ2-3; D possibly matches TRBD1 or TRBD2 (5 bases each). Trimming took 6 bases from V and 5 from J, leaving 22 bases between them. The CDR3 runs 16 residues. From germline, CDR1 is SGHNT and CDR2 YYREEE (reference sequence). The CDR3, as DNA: TGTGCCAGCACTGTTGCCGGGACCAATCGGGGAGATACGCAGTATTTT. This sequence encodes CASTVAGTNRGDTQYF.

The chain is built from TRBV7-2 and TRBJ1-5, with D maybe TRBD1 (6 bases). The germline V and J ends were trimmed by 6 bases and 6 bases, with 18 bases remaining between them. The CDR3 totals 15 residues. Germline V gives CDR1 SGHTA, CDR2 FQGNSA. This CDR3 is CASSRIRGTGQPQHF. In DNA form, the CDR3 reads TGTGCCAGCAGTAGAATCAGGGGTACGGGTCAGCCCCAGCATTTT.

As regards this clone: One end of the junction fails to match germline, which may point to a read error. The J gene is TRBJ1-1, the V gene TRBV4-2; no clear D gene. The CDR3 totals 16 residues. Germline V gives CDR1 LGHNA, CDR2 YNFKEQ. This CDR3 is CASSQGPRAMNTEAFF. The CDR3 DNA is TGTGCCAGCAGTCAAGGTCCAAGGGCGATGAACACTGAAGCTTTCTTT.

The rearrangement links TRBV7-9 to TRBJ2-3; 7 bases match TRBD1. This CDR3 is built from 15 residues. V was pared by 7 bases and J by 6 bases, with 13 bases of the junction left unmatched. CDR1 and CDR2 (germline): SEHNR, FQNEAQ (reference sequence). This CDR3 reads CASTSTTGPSDTQYF. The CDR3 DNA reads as TGTGCCAGCACCTCGACGACAGGGCCCTCGGATACGCAGTATTTT.

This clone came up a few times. DNA for the CDR3: TGCGCCAGTGGGGAGAAAGGGGGCCTTAATCAGCCCCAGCATTTT. It is translated as CASGEKGGLNQPQHF. This sequence joins TRBV10-2 and TRBJ1-5; 7 positions agree with TRBD1. V lost 9 bases to trimming and J lost 4 bases; unmatched junction nucleotides: 12. From germline, CDR1 is WSHSY and CDR2 SAAADI. CDR3 length equals 15 residues.

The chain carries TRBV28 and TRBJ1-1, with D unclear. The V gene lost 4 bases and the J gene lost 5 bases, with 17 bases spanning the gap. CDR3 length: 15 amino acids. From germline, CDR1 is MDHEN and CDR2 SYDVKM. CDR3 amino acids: CASSSPRSGRTEAFF. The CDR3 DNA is TGTGCCAGCAGTTCCCCCCGTTCAGGAAGGACTGAAGCTTTCTTT.

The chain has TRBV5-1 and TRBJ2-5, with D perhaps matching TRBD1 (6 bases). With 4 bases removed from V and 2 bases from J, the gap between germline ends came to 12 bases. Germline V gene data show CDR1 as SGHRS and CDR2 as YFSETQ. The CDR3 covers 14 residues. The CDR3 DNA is TGCGCCAGCAGCCCGGACAGACGTCAAGAGACCCAGTACTTC. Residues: CASSPDRRQETQYF.

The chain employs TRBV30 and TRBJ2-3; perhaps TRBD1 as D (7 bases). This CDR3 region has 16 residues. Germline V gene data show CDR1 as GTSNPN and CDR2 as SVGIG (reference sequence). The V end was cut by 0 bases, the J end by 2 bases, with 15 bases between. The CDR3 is CAWSVGGGTFTDTQYF. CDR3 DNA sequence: TGTGCCTGGAGTGTAGGAGGGGGCACCTTCACAGATACGCAGTATTTT.

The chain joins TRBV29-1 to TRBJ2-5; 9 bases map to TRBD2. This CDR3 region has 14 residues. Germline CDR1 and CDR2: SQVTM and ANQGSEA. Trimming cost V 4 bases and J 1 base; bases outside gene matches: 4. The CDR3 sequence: CSVVSSGSQETQYF. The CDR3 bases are TGCAGCGTTGTTAGTAGCGGGAGCCAAGAGACCCAGTACTTC.

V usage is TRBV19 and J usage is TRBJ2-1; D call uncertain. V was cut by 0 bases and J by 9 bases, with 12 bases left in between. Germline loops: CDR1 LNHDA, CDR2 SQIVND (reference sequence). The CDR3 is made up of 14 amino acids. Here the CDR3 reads CASSIEGWLGEQFF. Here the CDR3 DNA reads TGTGCCAGTAGTATAGAGGGGTGGCTGGGTGAGCAGTTCTTC.

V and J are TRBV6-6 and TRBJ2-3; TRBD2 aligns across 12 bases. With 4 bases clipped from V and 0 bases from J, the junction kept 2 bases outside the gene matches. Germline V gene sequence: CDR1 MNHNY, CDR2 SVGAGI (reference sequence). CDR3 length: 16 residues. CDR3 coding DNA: TGTGCCAGCAGTTTTGGACTAGCGGGGAGCACAGATACGCAGTATTTT. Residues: CASSFGLAGSTDTQYF.

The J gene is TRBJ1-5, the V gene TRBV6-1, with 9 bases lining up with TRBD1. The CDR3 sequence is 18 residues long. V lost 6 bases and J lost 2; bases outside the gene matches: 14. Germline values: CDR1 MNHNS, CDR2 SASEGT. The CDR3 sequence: CASREQGQGRWGNQPQHF. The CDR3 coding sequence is TGTGCCAGCAGAGAACAGGGACAGGGAAGATGGGGCAATCAGCCCCAGCATTTT.

Here the CDR3 DNA reads TGTGCCAGCAGTTTAAAGGGGATGTGGGGACAGGGATGGGAGACCCAGTACTTC. Its protein is CASSLKGMWGQGWETQYF. The rearrangement links TRBV27 to TRBJ2-5; 9 bases are a match to TRBD1. Germline V gene data show CDR1 as MNHEY and CDR2 as SMNVEV (reference sequence). The CDR3 sequence is 18 residues long. Trimming cost V 2 bases and J 5 bases; bases outside gene matches: 15.

CDR3 protein: CASSLSVEDYGYTF. The CDR3 DNA is TGTGCCAGCAGTCTCTCCGTGGAGGACTATGGCTACACCTTC. This chain joins TRBV6-5 and TRBJ1-2; D is unresolved. Germline V CDR1 and CDR2: MNHEY, SVGAGI. The CDR3 is 14 amino acids. V lost 5 bases, J lost 3 bases, and 13 bases lay in between.

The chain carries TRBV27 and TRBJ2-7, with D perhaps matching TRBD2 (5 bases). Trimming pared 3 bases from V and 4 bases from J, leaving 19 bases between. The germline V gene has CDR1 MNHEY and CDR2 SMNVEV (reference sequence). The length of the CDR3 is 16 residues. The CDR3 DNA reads TGTGCCAGCAGTTTTTCATCGGGGATTCAGACTTACGAGCAGTACTTC. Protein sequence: CASSFSSGIQTYEQYF.

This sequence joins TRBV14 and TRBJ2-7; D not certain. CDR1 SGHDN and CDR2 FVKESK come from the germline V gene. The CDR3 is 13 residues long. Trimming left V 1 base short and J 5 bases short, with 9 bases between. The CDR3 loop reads CASSQGAYHEQYF. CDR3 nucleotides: TGTGCCAGCAGCCAAGGGGCCTACCACGAGCAGTACTTC.

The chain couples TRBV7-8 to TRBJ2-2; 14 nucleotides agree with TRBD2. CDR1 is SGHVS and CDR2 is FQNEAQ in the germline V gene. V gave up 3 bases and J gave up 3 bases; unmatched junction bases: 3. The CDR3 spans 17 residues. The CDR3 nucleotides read TGTGCCAGCAGCTTCGGACTAGCGGGAGGTCACACCGGGGAGCTGTTTTTT. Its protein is CASSFGLAGGHTGELFF.

CDR3 coding DNA: TGTGCCAGCAGCGCGGGTGAGCAGTACTTC. Amino acids: CASSAGEQYF. The rearrangement uses TRBV6-1 and TRBJ2-7, with D possibly being TRBD2 (5 bases). V was trimmed by 6 bases and J by 7 bases, leaving 7 bases between them. The CDR3 consists of 10 residues. Per the germline V gene, CDR1 is MNHNS and CDR2 is SASEGT.

The CDR3 loop is CASMGAEETQYF. The CDR3 DNA is TGTGCCAGCATGGGAGCGGAAGAGACCCAGTACTTC. The rearrangement links TRBV2 to TRBJ2-5; maybe TRBD2 (5 bases). The germline gives CDR1 SNHLY, CDR2 FYNNEI. There are 12 residues in the CDR3. Trimming shortened V by 7 bases and J by 3 bases, and 9 bases separated the two germline ends. The full variable domain, completed using reference TRBV2 and TRBJ2-5, is EPEVTQTPSHQVTQMGQEVILRCVPISNHLYFYWYRQILGQKVEFLVSFYNNEISEKSEIFDDQFSVERPDGSNFTLKIRSTKLEDSAMYFCASMGAEETQYFGPGTRLLVL.

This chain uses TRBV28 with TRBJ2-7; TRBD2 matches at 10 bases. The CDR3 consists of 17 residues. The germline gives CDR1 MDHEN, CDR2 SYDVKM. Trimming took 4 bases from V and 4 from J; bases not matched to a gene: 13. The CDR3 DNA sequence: TGTGCCAGCAGTTCACGACGGGCCTCTAGCGGGAGATACGAGCAGTACTTC. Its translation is CASSSRRASSGRYEQYF.